These 2 T cell receptor beta chains were sequenced from one sample in a study of T-cell memory formation after mild COVID-19. TCRdb re-called the 5' RACE reads with MiXCR, one entry per CDR3 protein. The sample has 560,000 or so distinct CDR3 sequences, 15% to 20% seen once; the top ten hold about 8.1%. Sequences were obtained from PBMCs or a T cell subset sorted from them (not recorded which). The source of these receptors is an adult woman who had mild COVID-19 (a few samples of this study predate the infection). Cell type and time point are not known.

The chain uses TRBV7-8 and TRBJ1-1; 12 positions match TRBD1. The V and J ends lost 5 bases and 8 bases, in that order; junction bases with no gene match: 15. The CDR3 is 17 residues long. CDR1 and CDR2 (germline): SGHVS, FQNEAQ. This CDR3 is CASSPVGDRGRKMEAFF. As DNA, the CDR3 is TGTGCCAGCAGCCCGGTAGGGGACAGGGGGCGAAAGATGGAAGCTTTCTTT.

The table lists this clonotype with a few counts. This chain uses TRBV4-2 with TRBJ2-3, with D maybe TRBD2 (6 bases). V was cut by 1 base and J by 6 bases, with 20 bases left in between. Looked up from germline, CDR1 is LGHNA and CDR2 is YNFKEQ. CDR3 length: 17 residues. As DNA, the CDR3 is TGTGCCAGCAGCCAAGGCCTTACTATAGCGGCCAGGGATACGCAGTATTTT. Its translation: CASSQGLTIAARDTQYF.